This TCR beta chain stems from a study of blood T cell repertoires in COVID-19. Study overall: Material from acute and convalescent COVID-19 was sourced from the United States, Italy and Spain. From T cells, B-cell-depleted T cells, or PBMCs came the material, which was cDNA or gDNA.

As handled by the study authors: Amplified reference gene primers provided the basis for estimating nucleated cell counts. Assay: immunoSEQ multiplex PCR; the TCRdb copy retains only in-frame clones and omits some. The DNA was the basis for D and trimming; V, J and clone size are from that table. Among 310,000 or so clones listed, 86% were seen once. Sequencing was performed on peripheral blood. The receptor comes from a woman aged 30 to 39 who had recovered from COVID-19.

CDR3 sequence: CASSLLGAGYTF. As DNA, the CDR3 is TGCGCCAGCAGCCTGCTGGGGGCCGGCTACACCTTC. The chain recombines TRBV5-1 with TRBJ1-2, with a tentative D call TRBD1 (6 bases). The germline V gene encodes CDR1 SGHRS and CDR2 YFSETQ. The CDR3 contains 12 residues. V was cut by 4 bases and J by 8 bases, with 12 bases left in between.